The next 24 T cell receptor beta chains were all read from a single sample in a study of T-cell memory formation after mild COVID-19. MiXCR was run by TCRdb on the 5' RACE reads, yielding one entry per CDR3 protein. The sample shows around 310,000 distinct CDR3 sequences, about 15% of them seen only once. The specimen was PBMCs or a T cell subset sorted from them (not recorded which). The source of these receptors is a man aged 18 to 30 who had mild COVID-19 (a few samples of this study predate the infection). Cell type and time point are not known.

This clonotype was seen a few times. The chain employs TRBV7-2 and TRBJ2-7; no clear D. CDR3 size: 13 residues. Trimming stripped 2 bases from V and 3 bases from J, with 8 bases between. CDR1 and CDR2 (germline): SGHTA, FQGNSA. The CDR3 sequence: CASSLLLNYEQYF. The CDR3 DNA reads TGTGCCAGCAGCTTACTGCTAAACTACGAGCAGTACTTC.

The gene calls are TRBV7-2 and TRBJ2-3, with 8 bases fitting TRBD2. Germline values: CDR1 SGHTA, CDR2 FQGNSA. The CDR3 covers 14 residues. The V segment lost 8 bases and the J segment 4 bases; nucleotides outside the gene matches: 8. The DNA of the CDR3 is TGTGCCAGCGGATTTCGGGGGGGCGCAGATACGCAGTATTTT. Translation: CASGFRGGADTQYF. The full variable domain, its missing parts supplied by reference TRBV7-2 and TRBJ2-3, is GAGVSQSPSNKVTEKGKDVELRCDPISGHTALYWYRQSLGQGLEFLIYFQGNSAPDKSGLPSDRFSAERTGGSVSTLTIQRTQQEDSAVYLCASGFRGGADTQYFGPGTRLTVL.

This clonotype was detected a few times. The chain uses TRBV4-2 and TRBJ1-1, with TRBD1 as a possible D gene (5 bases). This CDR3 comprises 15 residues. The germline gives CDR1 LGHNA, CDR2 YNFKEQ. The V end was cut by 4 bases, the J end by 1 base, with 13 bases between. CDR3 amino acids: CASSRNPGGNTEAFF. The CDR3 DNA is TGTGCCAGCAGCCGAAACCCGGGGGGGAACACTGAAGCTTTCTTT.

The table lists this clonotype with a few counts. The V gene is TRBV5-1, the J gene TRBJ2-1; perhaps TRBD1 as D (6 bases). Germline lookup yields CDR1 SGHRS and CDR2 YFSETQ. The CDR3 has 14 amino acids. The ends were cut back, 4 bases at V and 5 bases at J, with 13 bases in the middle. CDR3 bases: TGCGCCAGCAGCCCTAGACAGGCCCACAATGAGCAGTTCTTC. Amino acid sequence: CASSPRQAHNEQFF.

V is TRBV2 and J is TRBJ2-3; 11 bases agree with TRBD2. The germline gives CDR1 SNHLY, CDR2 FYNNEI. The CDR3 length is 15 residues. V gave up 11 bases and J gave up 0 bases; unmatched junction bases: 7. The CDR3: CAGRLAGTSTDTQYF. The CDR3 coding sequence is TGTGCCGGAAGACTAGCGGGGACTAGCACAGATACGCAGTATTTT. Full variable domain (outside the CDR3, taken from reference TRBV2 and TRBJ2-3): EPEVTQTPSHQVTQMGQEVILRCVPISNHLYFYWYRQILGQKVEFLVSFYNNEISEKSEIFDDQFSVERPDGSNFTLKIRSTKLEDSAMYFCAGRLAGTSTDTQYFGPGTRLTVL.

The J gene is TRBJ1-5, the V gene TRBV7-8; 9 bases line up with TRBD1. Germline CDR1 reads SGHVS; CDR2 reads FQNEAQ. Trimming removed 5 bases from V and 2 bases from J; junction bases left unmatched: 16. There are 19 residues in the CDR3. The CDR3 DNA follows: TGTGCCAGCAGCACACGAGCTCGGACAGGGGTGACCCGCAATCAGCCCCAGCATTTT. The encoded protein is CASSTRARTGVTRNQPQHF.

V usage is TRBV4-2 and J usage is TRBJ1-1, with D uncertain. The germline CDR1 and CDR2 sequences are LGHNA and YNFKEQ. V lost 0 bases, J lost 6 bases, and 11 bases lay in between. The CDR3 length is 14 residues. CDR3 DNA: TGTGCCAGCAGCCAAGAATCCAACAGCCCTGAAGCTTTCTTT. Protein product: CASSQESNSPEAFF.

J is TRBJ1-5 and V is TRBV6-5, with 8 positions matching TRBD1. This CDR3 is built from 15 residues. Germline CDR1 reads MNHEY; CDR2 reads SVGAGI. After removal of 5 bases from V and 7 bases from J, the junction contained 10 bases not matched to a gene. This CDR3 is CASSQGAGGRQPQHF. The CDR3 DNA reads as TGTGCCAGCAGTCAGGGGGCGGGGGGCAGACAGCCCCAGCATTTT.

This clonotype has more than one count but fewer than ten. J is TRBJ2-1 and V is TRBV11-3, with D maybe TRBD1 (6 bases). Germline-derived CDR1 and CDR2 are SGHNT and YENEEA. V was cut by 5 bases and J by 4 bases, with 15 bases left in between. The CDR3 is 15 amino acids. This CDR3 is CASSPGVGPYNEQFF. The CDR3 DNA reads TGTGCCAGCAGCCCAGGGGTGGGTCCGTACAATGAGCAGTTCTTC.

The genes are TRBV6-1 and TRBJ1-6; 9 positions agree with TRBD1. In germline, CDR1 is MNHNS, CDR2 SASEGT. The length of the CDR3 is 16 residues. The V and J ends lost 2 bases and 6 bases, in that order; junction bases with no gene match: 5. CDR3 region: CASSESPGQGNSPLHF. The CDR3 nucleotides read TGTGCCAGCAGTGAAAGTCCGGGACAGGGTAATTCACCCCTCCACTTT.

This clonotype came up a few times. The genes are TRBV19 and TRBJ1-6, with D hard to call. Germline values: CDR1 LNHDA, CDR2 SQIVND (reference sequence). The CDR3 has 14 residues. V shed 9 bases and J shed 5 bases, with 14 bases lying between them. The DNA for the CDR3 is TGTGCCAGCAATTTCCGGGATCATAATTCACCCCTCCACTTT. This sequence encodes CASNFRDHNSPLHF.

The rearrangement joins TRBV29-1 to TRBJ1-2; the match to TRBD1 covers 9 bases. The ends lost 6 bases at V and 4 bases at J; junction bases unmatched: 6. CDR3 length: 13 amino acids. Germline CDR1 is SQVTM and CDR2 is ANQGSEA. CDR3 amino acids: CSVGQGFGYGYTF. The CDR3, as DNA: TGCAGCGTAGGACAGGGGTTCGGCTATGGCTACACCTTC.

The chain is built from TRBV2 and TRBJ2-7, with 7 bases fitting TRBD1. Germline-derived CDR1 and CDR2 are SNHLY and FYNNEI. The trim removed 4 bases at V and 2 bases at J, leaving 11 bases unmatched. The CDR3 runs to 16 residues. DNA of the CDR3: TGTGCCAGCAGTGGACCTCCGGGACAGTTAGCCTACGAGCAGTACTTC. Protein: CASSGPPGQLAYEQYF.

This clonotype was detected a few times. This rearrangement joins TRBV12-3 or TRBV12-4 to TRBJ1-2; possible D gene TRBD1, 5 bases. The CDR3 sequence is 13 residues long. V lost 5 bases to trimming and J lost 4 bases, with 11 bases between them. The CDR3 loop reads CASSPDRSYGYTF. CDR3 bases: TGTGCCAGCAGTCCCGACAGAAGCTATGGCTACACCTTC.

The CDR3 DNA sequence: TGTGCCAGCAGCCCCCAGACTATATACAATGAGCAGTTCTTC. This codes for CASSPQTIYNEQFF. This sequence joins TRBV7-2 and TRBJ2-1, with D perhaps TRBD2 (5 bases). Germline V CDR1 and CDR2: SGHTA, FQGNSA. The CDR3 totals 14 residues. V was clipped by 5 bases and J by 4 bases, with 12 bases between them.

This chain joins TRBV11-2 and TRBJ2-3; no clear D. CDR1 SGHAT and CDR2 FQNNGV come from the germline V gene. Between the trimmed V and J ends, which lost 4 bases and 7 bases, there was a span of 3 bases. The CDR3 length is 10 residues. The CDR3 region has the DNA TGTGCCAGCAGCTATTATACGCAGTATTTT. As protein: CASSYYTQYF.

There are a few counts of this clonotype. The chain couples TRBV7-6 to TRBJ1-1; TRBD1 matches 8 bases. Germline-derived CDR1 and CDR2 are SGHVS and FNYEAQ. The junction had 6 bases not matched to a gene; V was cut back by 4 bases and J by 2 bases. CDR3 size: 15 residues. The CDR3 DNA follows: TGTGCCAGCAGCTCCCTGACAGGGGCTAACACTGAAGCTTTCTTT. Its translation is CASSSLTGANTEAFF.

This clonotype was counted at least ten times. The rearrangement links TRBV4-3 to TRBJ1-6; no clear D. CDR3 size: 19 residues. Trimming took 0 bases from V and 1 from J, leaving 16 bases between them. CDR1 is LGHNA and CDR2 is YSLEER in the germline V gene. The chain's CDR3 is CASSQDTPTPGSYNSPLHF. For the CDR3, the DNA is TGCGCCAGCAGCCAAGATACTCCAACACCAGGATCCTATAATTCACCCCTCCACTTT.

This clonotype was seen a few times. The chain has TRBV7-9 and TRBJ2-1, with D maybe TRBD1 (5 bases). From germline, CDR1 is SEHNR and CDR2 FQNEAQ (reference sequence). CDR3 length equals 15 residues. V lost 1 base to trimming and J lost 2 bases, with 9 bases between them. The CDR3 DNA sequence: TGTGCCAGCAGCTTAGACAGGTCAGCCTACAATGAGCAGTTCTTC. Encoded protein: CASSLDRSAYNEQFF.

This clonotype was seen more than once but under ten times. This chain joins TRBV18 and TRBJ1-1, with D possibly TRBD1 on 6 matching bases. The CDR3 covers 13 residues. Germline V gene lookup returns CDR1 KGHSH and CDR2 LQKENI. V lost 6 bases to trimming and J lost 11 bases, with 19 bases between them. The CDR3 nucleotides are TGTGCCAGCTCCCCCGGGACACCTCCTCTGGCTTTCTTT. Encoded protein: CASSPGTPPLAFF.

V and J are TRBV6-5 and TRBJ1-2; weak D call: TRBD1 (5 bases). The CDR3 loop spans 16 amino acids. CDR1 MNHEY and CDR2 SVGAGI come from the germline V gene. The V end was cut by 0 bases, the J end by 3 bases, with 14 bases between. CDR3 protein: CASSYSPGREYYGYTF. In DNA, the CDR3 is TGTGCCAGCAGTTACTCGCCAGGGCGGGAGTACTATGGCTACACCTTC.

This clonotype was detected many times. This chain uses TRBV12-3 or TRBV12-4 with TRBJ2-1, with unresolved D. The CDR3 is made up of 13 amino acids. Trimming took off 7 bases at V and 9 bases at J, with 16 bases between the two ends. CDR3 protein: CASTPSRLAEQFF. In DNA form, the CDR3 reads TGTGCCAGCACCCCATCCAGGCTGGCTGAGCAGTTCTTC.

The chain joins TRBV6-5 to TRBJ2-3; the D is unclear. CDR1 is MNHEY and CDR2 is SVGAGI in the germline V gene. Trimming shortened V by 2 bases and J by 0 bases, and 9 bases separated the two germline ends. The CDR3 consists of 15 residues. The CDR3 loop is CASSYIRPSTDTQYF. The CDR3 region has the DNA TGTGCCAGCAGTTACATCCGGCCTAGCACAGATACGCAGTATTTT.

The V call is TRBV28, the J call TRBJ2-7; 9 nucleotides line up with TRBD1. With V trimmed by 4 bases and J by 4 bases, 11 bases remained unmatched. The CDR3 loop spans 16 amino acids. Per germline, CDR1 MDHEN and CDR2 SYDVKM. CDR3 coding DNA: TGTGCCAGCAGTTCCAACAGGGGGCGGGAATTATACGAGCAGTACGTC. Translation gives CASSSNRGRELYEQYV.